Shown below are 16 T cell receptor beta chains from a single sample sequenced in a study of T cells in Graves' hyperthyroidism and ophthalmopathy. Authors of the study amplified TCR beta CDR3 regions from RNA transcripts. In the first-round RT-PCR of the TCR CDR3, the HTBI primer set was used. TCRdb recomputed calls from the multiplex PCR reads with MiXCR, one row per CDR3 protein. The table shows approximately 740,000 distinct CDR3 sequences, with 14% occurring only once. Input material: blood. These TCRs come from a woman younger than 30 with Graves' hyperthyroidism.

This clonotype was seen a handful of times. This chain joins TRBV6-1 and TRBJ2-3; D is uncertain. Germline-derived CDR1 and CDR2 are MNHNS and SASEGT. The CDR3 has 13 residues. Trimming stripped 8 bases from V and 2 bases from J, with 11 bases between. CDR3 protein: CASARAYTDTQYF. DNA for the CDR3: TGTGCCAGCGCTCGGGCCTACACAGATACGCAGTATTTT.

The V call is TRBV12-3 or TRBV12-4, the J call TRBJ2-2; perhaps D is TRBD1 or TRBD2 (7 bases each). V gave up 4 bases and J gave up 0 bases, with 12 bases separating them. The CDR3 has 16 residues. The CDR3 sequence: CASSSPGGANTGELFF. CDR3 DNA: TGTGCCAGCAGTTCCCCAGGGGGGGCGAACACCGGGGAGCTGTTTTTT.

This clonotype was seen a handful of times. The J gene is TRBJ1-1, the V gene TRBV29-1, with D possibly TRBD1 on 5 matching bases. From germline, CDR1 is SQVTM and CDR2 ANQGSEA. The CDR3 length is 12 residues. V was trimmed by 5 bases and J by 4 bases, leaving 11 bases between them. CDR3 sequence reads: CSVSGYSTEAFF. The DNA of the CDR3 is TGCAGCGTTTCAGGGTATAGCACTGAAGCTTTCTTT.

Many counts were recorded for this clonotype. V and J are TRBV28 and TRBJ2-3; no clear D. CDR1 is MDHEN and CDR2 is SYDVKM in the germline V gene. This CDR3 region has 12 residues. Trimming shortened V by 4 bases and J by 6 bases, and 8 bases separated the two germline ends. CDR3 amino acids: CASSYMGDTQYF. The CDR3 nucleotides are TGTGCCAGCAGTTACATGGGGGATACGCAGTATTTT.

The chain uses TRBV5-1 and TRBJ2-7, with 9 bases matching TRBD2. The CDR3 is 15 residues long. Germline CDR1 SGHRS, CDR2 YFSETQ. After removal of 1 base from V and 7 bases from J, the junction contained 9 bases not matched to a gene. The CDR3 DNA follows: TGCGCCAGCAGCTTGTCGCGTCCGGCGGGAGGGGAGCAGTACTTC. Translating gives CASSLSRPAGGEQYF.

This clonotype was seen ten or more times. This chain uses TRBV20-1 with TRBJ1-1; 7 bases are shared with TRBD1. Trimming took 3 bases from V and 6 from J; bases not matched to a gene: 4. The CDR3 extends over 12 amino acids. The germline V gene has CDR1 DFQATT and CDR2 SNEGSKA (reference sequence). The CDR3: CSASSDRAEAFF. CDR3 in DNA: TGCAGTGCTAGTAGCGACAGGGCTGAAGCTTTCTTT.

CDR3 sequence reads: CAWSIGREETQYF. The CDR3 coding sequence is TGTGCCTGGAGTATTGGACGGGAGGAGACCCAGTACTTC. The chain uses TRBV30 and TRBJ2-5, with D maybe TRBD2 (6 bases). The CDR3 consists of 13 residues. V lost 2 bases to trimming and J lost 5 bases, with 12 bases between them. Germline V gene lookup returns CDR1 GTSNPN and CDR2 SVGIG (reference sequence).

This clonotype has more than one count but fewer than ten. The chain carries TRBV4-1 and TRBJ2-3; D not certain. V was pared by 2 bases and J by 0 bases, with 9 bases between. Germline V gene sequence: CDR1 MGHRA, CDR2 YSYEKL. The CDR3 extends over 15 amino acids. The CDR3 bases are TGCGCCAGCAGCCAAAACGCGCTTAGCACAGATACGCAGTATTTT. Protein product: CASSQNALSTDTQYF.

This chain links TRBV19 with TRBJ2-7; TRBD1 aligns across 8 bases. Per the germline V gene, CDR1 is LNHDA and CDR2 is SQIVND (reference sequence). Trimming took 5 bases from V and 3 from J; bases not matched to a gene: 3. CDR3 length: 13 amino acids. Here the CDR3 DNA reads TGTGCCAGTAGTTCAGGGGGCGTCTACGAGCAGTACTTC. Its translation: CASSSGGVYEQYF.

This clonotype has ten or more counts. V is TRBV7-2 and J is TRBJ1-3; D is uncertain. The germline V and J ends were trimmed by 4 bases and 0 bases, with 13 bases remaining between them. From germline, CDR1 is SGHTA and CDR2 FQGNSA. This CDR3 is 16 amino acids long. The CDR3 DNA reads TGTGCCAGCAGCTCTCAGGTGGCCCACTCTGGAAACACCATATATTTT. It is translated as CASSSQVAHSGNTIYF.

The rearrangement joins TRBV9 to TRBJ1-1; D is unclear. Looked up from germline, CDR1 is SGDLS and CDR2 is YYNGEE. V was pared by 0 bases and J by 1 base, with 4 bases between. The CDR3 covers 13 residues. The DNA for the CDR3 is TGTGCCAGCAGCGTAGAACCGAACACTGAAGCTTTCTTT. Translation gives CASSVEPNTEAFF.

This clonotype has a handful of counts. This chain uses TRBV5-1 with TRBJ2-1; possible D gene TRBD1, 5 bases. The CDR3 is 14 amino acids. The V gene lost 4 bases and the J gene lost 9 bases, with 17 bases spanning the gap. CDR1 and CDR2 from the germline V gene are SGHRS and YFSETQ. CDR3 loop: CASSISTTQGEQFF. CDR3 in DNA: TGCGCCAGCAGCATATCGACCACTCAGGGTGAGCAGTTCTTC.

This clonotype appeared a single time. CDR3 protein: CASRGWGDTEAFF. The DNA for the CDR3 is TGTGCCAGCCGGGGTTGGGGGGACACTGAAGCTTTCTTT. J is TRBJ1-1 and V is TRBV7-2, with D possibly matching TRBD1 (5 bases). This CDR3 comprises 13 residues. Germline CDR1 and CDR2: SGHTA and FQGNSA. Between the trimmed V and J ends, which lost 8 bases and 3 bases, there was a span of 13 bases.

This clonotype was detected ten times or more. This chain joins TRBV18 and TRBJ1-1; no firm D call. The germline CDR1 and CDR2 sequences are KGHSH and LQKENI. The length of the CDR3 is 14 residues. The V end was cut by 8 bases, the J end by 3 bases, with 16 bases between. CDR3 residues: CASSPLGLDTEAFF. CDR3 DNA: TGTGCCAGCAGCCCCTTGGGATTGGACACTGAAGCTTTCTTT.

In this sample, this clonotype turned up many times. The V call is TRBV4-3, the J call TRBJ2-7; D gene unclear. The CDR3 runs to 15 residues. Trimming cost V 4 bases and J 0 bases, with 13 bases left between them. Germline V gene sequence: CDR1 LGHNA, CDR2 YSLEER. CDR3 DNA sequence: TGCGCCAGCAGCCCGTCCGGGCCCTTCTCCTACGAGCAGTACTTC. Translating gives CASSPSGPFSYEQYF.

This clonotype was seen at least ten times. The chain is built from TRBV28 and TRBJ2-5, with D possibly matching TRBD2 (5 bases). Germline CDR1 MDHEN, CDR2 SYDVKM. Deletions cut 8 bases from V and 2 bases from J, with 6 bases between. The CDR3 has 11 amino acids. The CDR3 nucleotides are TGTGCCAGCCGGGGACAAGAGACCCAGTACTTC. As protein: CASRGQETQYF.